The present T cell receptor beta chain was sequenced within a study of blood T cell repertoires in COVID-19. Sequenced by immunoSEQ multiplex PCR; TCRdb stores in-frame clones only, minus some. The sample consists of about 200,000 clones, around 80% of them appearing once. The sequenced material came from PBMCs or T cells enriched from blood (not recorded which). The TCR was taken from a woman in her thirties or forties with acute COVID-19.

The CDR3 region has the DNA TGTGCCAGCAGTGAGACTAGTGGCCCTTACGAGCAGTACTTC. Its protein product is CASSETSGPYEQYF. The chain has TRBV6-1 and TRBJ2-7; D may be TRBD2 (6 bases). The CDR3 runs 14 residues. V was cut by 3 bases and J by 4 bases, with 13 bases left in between. Looked up from germline, CDR1 is MNHNS and CDR2 is SASEGT.